This TCR beta chain was retrieved from a study of response to subunit inactivated influenza vaccine. Overall study findings and caveats: Authors suggested each seasonal influenza vaccination recruits few new T cells.

V was clipped by 8 bases and J by 6 bases; unmatched bases: 5. CDR1 is SQVTM and CDR2 is ANQGSEA in the germline V gene. The CDR3 runs 11 residues. This clonotype was observed a few times. Its specificity is unknown. Each CDR3 protein is one row after TCRdb ran MiXCR on the RT-PCR reads. The repertoire has about half a million distinct CDR3 sequences, 25% of them found once; the top ten carry 1.9%. The gene calls are TRBV29-1 and TRBJ2-5, with TRBD1 matching 8 bases. The sample was CD4+ T cells sorted from PBMCs, taken roughly 5 days after vaccination. The sequence came from a man over 45 who received an inactivated influenza vaccine. As DNA, the CDR3 is TGCAGCCGGACAGGGCGCAAGACCCAGTACTTC. It encodes CSRTGRKTQYF.